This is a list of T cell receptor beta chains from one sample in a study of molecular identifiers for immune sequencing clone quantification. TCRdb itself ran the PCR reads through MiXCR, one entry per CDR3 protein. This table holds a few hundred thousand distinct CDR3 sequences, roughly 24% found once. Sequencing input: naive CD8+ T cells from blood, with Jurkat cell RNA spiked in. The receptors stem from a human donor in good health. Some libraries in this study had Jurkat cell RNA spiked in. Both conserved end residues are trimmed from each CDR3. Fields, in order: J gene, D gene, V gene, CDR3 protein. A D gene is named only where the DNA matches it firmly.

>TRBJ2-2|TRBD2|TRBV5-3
ASSFLAGGEAGELF
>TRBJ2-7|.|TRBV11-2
ASSKQGGAYEQY
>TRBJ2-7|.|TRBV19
ASSIAGATHYEQY
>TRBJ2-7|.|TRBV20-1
SARDSGRGSHEQY
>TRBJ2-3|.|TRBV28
ASMERAGVEDTQY
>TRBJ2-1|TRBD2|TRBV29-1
SVSSSGRGGNEQF
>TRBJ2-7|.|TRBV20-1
SASGQSSYEQY
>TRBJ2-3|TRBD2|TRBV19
ASSIGLAGLRTDTQY
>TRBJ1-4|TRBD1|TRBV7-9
ASSFRFQGATNEKLF
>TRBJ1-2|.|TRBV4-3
ASSQVVRGDNGYT
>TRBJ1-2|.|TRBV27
ASSLSGLNGYT
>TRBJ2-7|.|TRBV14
ASSLMGDSYEQY
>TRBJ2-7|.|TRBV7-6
ASSLGTHTYEQY
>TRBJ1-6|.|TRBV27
ASRITGNSPLH
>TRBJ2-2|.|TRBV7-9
ASSLKVPGELF
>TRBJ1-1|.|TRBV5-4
ASSSGSVGWDTEAF
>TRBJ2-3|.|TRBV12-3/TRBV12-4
ASSQRLVPHTQY
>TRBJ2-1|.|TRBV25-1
ASSEEGAVYNEQF
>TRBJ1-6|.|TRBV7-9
ASSLNSRENSPLH
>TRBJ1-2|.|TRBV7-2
ASSLGGVDGYT
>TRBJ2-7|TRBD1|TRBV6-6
ASSYPDRGPYYEQY
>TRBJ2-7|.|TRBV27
ASSPNTYEQY
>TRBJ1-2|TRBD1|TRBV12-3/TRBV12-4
ASSSSTGGSYGYT
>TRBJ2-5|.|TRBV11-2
ASSLDPVADAEETQY
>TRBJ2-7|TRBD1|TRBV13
ASSLGTGGAKFNEQY
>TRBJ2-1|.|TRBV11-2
ASSLVGGRNEQF
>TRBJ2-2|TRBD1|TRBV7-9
ASGVGRDRAPNTGELF
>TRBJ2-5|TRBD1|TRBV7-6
ASSLAARGQEPQY
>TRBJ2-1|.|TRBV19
ASSIDKANEQF
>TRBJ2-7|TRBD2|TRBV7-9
ASSRGTSYEQY
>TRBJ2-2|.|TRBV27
ASSLYLSNTVELF
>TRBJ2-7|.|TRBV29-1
SVSRDTYEQY
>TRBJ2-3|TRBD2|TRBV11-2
ASGVGRGIETDTQY
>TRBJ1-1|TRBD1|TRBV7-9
ASSPPLGGTGNTKAF
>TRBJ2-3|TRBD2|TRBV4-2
ASSQKLPGLASGDTQY
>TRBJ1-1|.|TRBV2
ASSEGQSEAF
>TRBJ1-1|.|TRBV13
ASSPPSRWNTEAF
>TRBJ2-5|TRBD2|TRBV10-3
AISESKEASGRQETQY
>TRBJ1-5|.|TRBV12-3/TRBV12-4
ASSSGGWDQPQH
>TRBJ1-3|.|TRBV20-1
SARAEGGNTIY
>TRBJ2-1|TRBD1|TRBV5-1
ASSSTGTGGSEQF
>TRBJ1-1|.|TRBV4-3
ASSQDRWNAEAF
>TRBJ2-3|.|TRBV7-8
ASSFAGASTGTQY
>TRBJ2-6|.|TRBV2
ASSELKPGSSGANVLT
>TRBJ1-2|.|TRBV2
ASSELVMTGYGYT
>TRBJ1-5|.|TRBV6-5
ASSAGGPYSNQPQH
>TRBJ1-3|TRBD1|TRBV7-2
ASKRDSFSGNTIY
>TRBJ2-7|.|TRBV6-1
ASSERSTGWVYEQY
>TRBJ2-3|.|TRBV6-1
ASKPGLYPDTQY
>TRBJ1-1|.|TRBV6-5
ASSYIVGGIYPMNTEAF
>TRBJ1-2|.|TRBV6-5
ASSSLLGGWNYGYT
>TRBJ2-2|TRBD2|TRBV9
ASSVWSGRPNTGELF
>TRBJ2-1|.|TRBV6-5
ATSVGRPPYNEQF
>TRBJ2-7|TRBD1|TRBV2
ASTRTGLSYEQY
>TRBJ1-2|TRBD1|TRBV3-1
ASSHLRSGTVNYGYT
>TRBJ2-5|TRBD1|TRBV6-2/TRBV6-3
ASSYSTGGVETQY
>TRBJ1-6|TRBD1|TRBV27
ASSSLQGEIYNSPLH
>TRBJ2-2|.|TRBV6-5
ASSYSTEGTGELF